One and the same sample provided the 13 T cell receptor beta chains below, sequenced in a study of blood T cell repertoires in COVID-19. Assay: immunoSEQ multiplex PCR; the TCRdb copy retains only in-frame clones and omits some. The table has 300,000 to 500,000 clones, roughly 88% seen once. Sequenced material: PBMCs or T cells enriched from blood (not recorded which). All receptors come from a middle-aged woman with acute COVID-19.

The V gene is TRBV19, the J gene TRBJ1-1; 9 bases line up with TRBD1. The length of the CDR3 is 14 residues. Per the germline V gene, CDR1 is LNHDA and CDR2 is SQIVND (reference sequence). V lost 6 bases and J lost 7; bases outside the gene matches: 9. CDR3 amino acids: CASRLQGAKGEAFF. CDR3 bases: TGTGCCAGTAGGCTACAGGGGGCGAAGGGTGAAGCTTTCTTT. Looking up the rest from reference TRBV19 and TRBJ1-1 gives the full variable domain: DGGITQSPKYLFRKEGQNVTLSCEQNLNHDAMYWYRQDPGQGLRLIYYSQIVNDFQKGDIAEGYSVSREKKESFPLTVTSAQKNPTAFYLCASRLQGAKGEAFFGQGTRLTVV.

The chain is built from TRBV10-3 and TRBJ1-2; D possibly corresponds to TRBD1 (5 bases). The V end was cut by 3 bases, the J end by 8 bases, with 13 bases between. The length of the CDR3 is 13 residues. Germline loops: CDR1 ENHRY, CDR2 SYGVKD. The CDR3 here is CAISDGREGGYTF. CDR3 DNA sequence: TGTGCCATCAGTGACGGCAGGGAGGGAGGCTACACCTTC.

This chain connects TRBV6-5 to TRBJ1-2; 9 bases are a match to TRBD1. After removal of 0 bases from V and 7 bases from J, the junction contained 3 bases not matched to a gene. This CDR3 is built from 14 residues. The V gene's germline CDR1 is MNHEY and CDR2 SVGAGI. Written as DNA, the CDR3 is TGTGCCAGCAGTTACTCGAGGGACAGGGTTGGCTACACCTTC. Protein product: CASSYSRDRVGYTF.

This clone was seen just once. The chain links TRBV27 to TRBJ1-5; 7 positions match TRBD1. The CDR3 spans 13 residues. V gave up 0 bases and J gave up 12 bases; unmatched junction bases: 5. Germline V lookup: CDR1 MNHEY, CDR2 SMNVEV (reference sequence). Here the CDR3 reads CASSLSDGQDQHF. The CDR3 region has the DNA TGTGCCAGCAGTTTATCCGACGGACAGGACCAGCATTTT.

V is TRBV4-2 and J is TRBJ2-7, with D tentatively TRBD2 (6 bases). In germline, CDR1 is LGHNA, CDR2 YNFKEQ. The CDR3 spans 15 residues. The germline V and J ends were trimmed by 1 base and 9 bases, with 19 bases remaining between them. The chain's CDR3 is CASSQVGEEGLVQYF. CDR3 sequence (DNA): TGTGCCAGCAGCCAAGTTGGTGAGGAGGGGTTAGTGCAGTACTTC.

The V and J genes are TRBV19 and TRBJ1-2; D is perhaps TRBD1 (5 bases). The CDR3 is made up of 14 amino acids. V lost 6 bases and J 5 bases, leaving 16 bases between the germline ends. CDR1 and CDR2 (germline): LNHDA, SQIVND (reference sequence). Here the CDR3 DNA reads TGTGCCAGTAGCCCTCGGCGGGACTGGTATGGCTACACCTTC. This encodes CASSPRRDWYGYTF.

The chain combines TRBV13 with TRBJ1-4; 7 bases align to TRBD1. This CDR3 is 14 amino acids long. Germline V gene sequence: CDR1 PRHDT, CDR2 FYEKMQ (reference sequence). J lost 7 bases, V lost 6 bases, and 8 bases had no gene match. DNA of the CDR3: TGTGCCAGCAGTGCCAGGGGGAATGGTGAAAAACTGTTTTTT. It is translated as CASSARGNGEKLFF.

The V and J genes are TRBV19 and TRBJ2-4; a weak D match, TRBD2 (6 bases). This CDR3 comprises 14 residues. Trimming stripped 6 bases from V and 3 bases from J, with 12 bases between. Germline V lookup: CDR1 LNHDA, CDR2 SQIVND (reference sequence). The CDR3 region has the DNA TGTGCCAGTAGCCAGGGACTTAACAAAAACATTCAGTACTTC. This translates into CASSQGLNKNIQYF.

V and J are TRBV7-2 and TRBJ1-2; D is uncertain. The CDR3 has 13 amino acids. Germline lookup yields CDR1 SGHTA and CDR2 FQGNSA. V shed 3 bases and J shed 7 bases, with 12 bases lying between them. The CDR3: CASSLRSEGGYTF. CDR3 in DNA: TGTGCCAGCAGCTTGCGCAGTGAGGGTGGCTACACCTTC.

The V and J genes are TRBV5-4 and TRBJ2-6; D is unresolved. Germline CDR1 SGHNT, CDR2 YYREEE (reference sequence). The CDR3 has 13 residues. V lost 4 bases and J 3 bases, leaving 5 bases between the germline ends. The CDR3: CASSLSGANVLTF. The CDR3 coding sequence is TGTGCCAGCAGCCTAAGTGGGGCCAACGTCCTGACTTTC.

The chain employs TRBV18 and TRBJ1-4; D unclear. Trimming took off 6 bases at V and 6 bases at J, with 14 bases between the two ends. Germline CDR1 and CDR2: KGHSH and LQKENI. CDR3 size: 14 residues. The CDR3 here is CASSPSGRDEKLFF. As DNA, the CDR3 is TGTGCCAGCTCTCCTTCCGGGCGGGATGAAAAACTGTTTTTT.

The chain joins TRBV5-1 to TRBJ2-3; 13 nucleotides line up with TRBD2. The CDR3 is 17 amino acids. Germline V lookup: CDR1 SGHRS, CDR2 YFSETQ. V lost 3 bases and J lost 2; bases outside the gene matches: 6. The CDR3 nucleotides read TGCGCCAGCAGCTCGGAAGGGACTAGCGGGATCACAGATACGCAGTATTTT. The encoded protein is CASSSEGTSGITDTQYF.

V usage is TRBV4-2 and J usage is TRBJ1-2; D may be TRBD1 (5 bases). In germline, CDR1 is LGHNA, CDR2 YNFKEQ. Trimming pared 3 bases from V and 8 bases from J, leaving 16 bases between. This CDR3 is 14 amino acids long. CDR3: CASSHINPTEGYTF. The CDR3 nucleotides read TGTGCCAGCAGCCACATAAACCCGACAGAGGGCTACACCTTC.